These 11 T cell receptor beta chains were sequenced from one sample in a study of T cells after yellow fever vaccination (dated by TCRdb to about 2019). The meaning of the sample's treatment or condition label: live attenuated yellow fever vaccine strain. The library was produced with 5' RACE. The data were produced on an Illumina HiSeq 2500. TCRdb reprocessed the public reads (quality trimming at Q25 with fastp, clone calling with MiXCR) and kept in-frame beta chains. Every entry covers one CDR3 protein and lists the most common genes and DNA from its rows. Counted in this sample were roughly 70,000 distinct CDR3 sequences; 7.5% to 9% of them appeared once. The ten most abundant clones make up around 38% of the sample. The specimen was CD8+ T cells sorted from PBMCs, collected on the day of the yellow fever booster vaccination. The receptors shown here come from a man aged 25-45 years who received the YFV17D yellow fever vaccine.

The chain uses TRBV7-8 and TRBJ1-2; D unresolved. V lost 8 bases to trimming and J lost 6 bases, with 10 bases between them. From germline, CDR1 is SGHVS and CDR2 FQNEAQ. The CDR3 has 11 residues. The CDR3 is CASLSEDGYTF. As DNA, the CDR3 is TGTGCCAGCCTCTCGGAGGATGGCTACACCTTC.

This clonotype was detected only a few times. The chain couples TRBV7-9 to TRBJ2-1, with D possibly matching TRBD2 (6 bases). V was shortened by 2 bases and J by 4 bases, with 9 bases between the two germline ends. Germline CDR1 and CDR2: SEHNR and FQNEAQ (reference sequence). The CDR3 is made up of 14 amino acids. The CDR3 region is CASSLLAGYNEQFF. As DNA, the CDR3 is TGTGCCAGCAGCTTACTTGCGGGGTACAATGAGCAGTTCTTC.

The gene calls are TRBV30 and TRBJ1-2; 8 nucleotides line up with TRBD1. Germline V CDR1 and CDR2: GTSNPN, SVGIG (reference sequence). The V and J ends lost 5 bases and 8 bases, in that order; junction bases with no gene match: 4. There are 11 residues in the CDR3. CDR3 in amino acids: CAWGQGGGYTF. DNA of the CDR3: TGTGCCTGGGGACAGGGCGGAGGCTACACCTTC. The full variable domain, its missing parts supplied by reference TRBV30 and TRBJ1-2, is SQTIHQWPATLVQPVGSPLSLECTVEGTSNPNLYWYRQAAGRGLQLLFYSVGIGQISSEVPQNLSASRPQDRQFILSSKKLLLSDSGFYLCAWGQGGGYTFGSGTRLTVV.

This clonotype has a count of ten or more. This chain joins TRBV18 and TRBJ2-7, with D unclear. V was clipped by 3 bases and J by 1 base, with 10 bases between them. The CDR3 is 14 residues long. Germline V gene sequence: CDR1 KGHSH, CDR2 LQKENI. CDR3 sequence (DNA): TGTGCCAGCTCACCCCCAAGAGAGTCCTACGAGCAGTACTTC. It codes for CASSPPRESYEQYF.

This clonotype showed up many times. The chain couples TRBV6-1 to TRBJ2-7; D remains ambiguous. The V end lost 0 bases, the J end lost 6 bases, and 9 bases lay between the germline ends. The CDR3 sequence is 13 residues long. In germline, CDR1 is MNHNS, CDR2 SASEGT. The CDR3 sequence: CASSEALVGEQYF. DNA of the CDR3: TGTGCCAGCAGTGAAGCGCTTGTAGGCGAGCAGTACTTC.

CDR3 residues: CASRGTADYGYTF. CDR3 DNA: TGCGCCAGCAGGGGAACGGCCGACTATGGCTACACCTTC. This chain joins TRBV5-1 and TRBJ1-2; no definite D call. The germline V gene has CDR1 SGHRS and CDR2 YFSETQ. V gave up 5 bases and J gave up 3 bases, with 11 bases separating them. There are 13 residues in the CDR3.

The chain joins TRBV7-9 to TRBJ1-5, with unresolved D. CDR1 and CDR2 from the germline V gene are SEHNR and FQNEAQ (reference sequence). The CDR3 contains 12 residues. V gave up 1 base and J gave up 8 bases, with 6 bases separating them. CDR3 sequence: CASSLGLEPQHF. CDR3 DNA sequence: TGTGCCAGCAGCTTAGGGTTAGAGCCCCAGCATTTT.

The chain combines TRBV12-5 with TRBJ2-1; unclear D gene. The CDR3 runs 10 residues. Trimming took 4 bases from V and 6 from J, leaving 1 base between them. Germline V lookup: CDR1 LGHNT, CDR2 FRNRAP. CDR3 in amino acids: CASGSNEQFF. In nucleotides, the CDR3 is TGTGCTAGTGGTTCCAATGAGCAGTTCTTC. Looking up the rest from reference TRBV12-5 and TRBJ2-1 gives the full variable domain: DARVTQTPRHKVTEMGQEVTMRCQPILGHNTVFWYRQTMMQGLELLAYFRNRAPLDDSGMPKDRFSAEMPDATLATLKIQPSEPRDSAVYFCASGSNEQFFGPGTRLTVL.

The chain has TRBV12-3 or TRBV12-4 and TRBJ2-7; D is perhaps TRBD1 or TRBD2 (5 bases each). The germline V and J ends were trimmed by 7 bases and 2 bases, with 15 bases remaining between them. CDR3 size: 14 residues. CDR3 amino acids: CASTLGAATYEQYF. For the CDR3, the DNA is TGTGCCAGCACCCTCGGGGCTGCAACCTACGAGCAGTACTTC.

This CDR3 reads CASSYGLNYGYTF. The CDR3 DNA follows: TGTGCCAGCAGTTACGGACTAAACTATGGCTACACCTTC. The chain couples TRBV11-2 to TRBJ1-2; D not certain. Trimming cost V 6 bases and J 2 bases, with 10 bases left between them. Germline assignment: CDR1 SGHAT and CDR2 FQNNGV. The CDR3 is 13 amino acids.

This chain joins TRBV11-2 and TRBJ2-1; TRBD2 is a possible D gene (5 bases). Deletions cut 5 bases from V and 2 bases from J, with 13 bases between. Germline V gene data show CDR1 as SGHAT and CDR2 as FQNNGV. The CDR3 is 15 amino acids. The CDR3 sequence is CASSPGVAPYNEQFF. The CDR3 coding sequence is TGTGCCAGCAGCCCCGGGGTAGCGCCCTACAATGAGCAGTTCTTC. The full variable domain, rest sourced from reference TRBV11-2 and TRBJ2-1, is EAGVAQSPRYKIIEKRQSVAFWCNPISGHATLYWYQQILGQGPKLLIQFQNNGVVDDSQLPKDRFSAERLKGVDSTLKIQPAKLEDSAVYLCASSPGVAPYNEQFFGPGTRLTVL.